This T cell receptor beta chain derives from a study of cytomegalovirus exposure and HLA in healthy donors. Study observations and caveats: Accurate prediction of most subjects' HLA-A and HLA-B alleles from TCR beta sequences was reported.

Primers for the PCR totalled 60 Vbeta and 13 Jbeta. Assay used: immunoSEQ multiplex PCR; TCRdb lists only in-frame clones, some missing. The data contain around 100,000 clones, 65% to 80% of them singletons. This clone occurred a few times. Its specificity is not known. Sequenced sample: PBMCs. The TCR was taken from a woman aged 40 to 55 in good health and CMV-seronegative.

DNA of the CDR3: TGTGCCAGCTTCTCAAATGACAGGGATCCCACCTACGGCTACGAGCAGTACTTC. It specifies CASFSNDRDPTYGYEQYF. V gene TRBV28 combines with J gene TRBJ2-7; 7 bases are a match to TRBD1. V lost 8 bases, J lost 3 bases, and 22 bases stayed unmatched. Per germline, CDR1 MDHEN and CDR2 SYDVKM. The CDR3 runs to 18 residues.